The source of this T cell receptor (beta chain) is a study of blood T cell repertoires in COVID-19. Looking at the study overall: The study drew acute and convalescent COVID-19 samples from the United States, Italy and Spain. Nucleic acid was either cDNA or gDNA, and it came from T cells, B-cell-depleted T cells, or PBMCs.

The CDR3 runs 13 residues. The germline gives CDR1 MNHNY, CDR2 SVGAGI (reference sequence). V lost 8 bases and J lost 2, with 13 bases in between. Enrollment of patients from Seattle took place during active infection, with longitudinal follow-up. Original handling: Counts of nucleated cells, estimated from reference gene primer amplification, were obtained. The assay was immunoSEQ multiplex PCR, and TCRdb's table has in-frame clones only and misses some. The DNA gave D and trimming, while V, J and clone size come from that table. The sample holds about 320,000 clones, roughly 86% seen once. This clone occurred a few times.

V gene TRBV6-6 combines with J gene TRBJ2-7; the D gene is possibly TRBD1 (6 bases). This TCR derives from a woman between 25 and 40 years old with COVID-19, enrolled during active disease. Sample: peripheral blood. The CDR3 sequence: CASQGGVTYEQYF. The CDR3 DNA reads TGTGCCAGCCAAGGGGGAGTCACCTACGAGCAGTACTTC.